This note documents a single T cell receptor (beta chain) sequence. The antigen is not known. At one boundary the junction diverges from the germline segment, which might be a read error. The data were taken from a study of tumor-infiltrating lymphocytes in primary liver carcinoma. Across the whole study: Roughly 3.5 to 8 million productive TCRbeta reads came from each sample, comparable across tissue types.

The CDR3 consists of 16 residues. Germline V lookup: CDR1 MDHEN, CDR2 SYDVKM. Taking roughly 20-34 mg of unsorted bulk tissue, the authors co-extracted RNA and DNA. TCR beta cDNA was reverse-transcribed from approximately 0.45 ug of total RNA. The reaction used a constant-region primer and ProtoScript II reverse transcriptase. Slightly modified ARM-PCR, run as three nested multiplex PCR rounds, produced the TCR beta libraries. Amplification in the first two PCR rounds was performed using TRBV1-TRBV30 forward primers and a C-beta reverse primer for 9 to 11 cycles each. TCRdb processed the multiplex PCR reads anew with MiXCR; each CDR3 protein has one entry. The table records about 37,000 distinct CDR3 sequences, 75% of them present only once. Study-wide findings and caveats: The 250 largest clones made up significantly more of tumor than blood repertoires (p = 0.039).

The sequencing input was tumor-adjacent normal liver tissue. The chain joins TRBV28 to TRBJ2-6, with D perhaps TRBD1 or TRBD2 (5 bases each). The sequence came from a man aged 40-49 years with primary liver carcinoma and hepatitis B virus infection. CDR3 sequence reads: CASTPREFSGTNVLTF. The CDR3 DNA reads as TGTGCCAGCACCCCTCGGGAATTTTCTGGGACCAACGTCCTCACTTTC. The full variable domain, with the rest looked up from reference TRBV28 and TRBJ2-6, is DVKVTQSSRYLVKRTGEKVFLECVQDMDHENMFWYRQDPGLGLRLIYFSYDVKMKEKGDIPEGYSVSREKKERFSLILESASTNQTSMYLCASTPREFSGTNVLTFGAGSRLTVL.